This T cell receptor beta chain was documented in a study of T cell responses to AZD1222 COVID-19 vaccine. Concerning this clone itself: Its target is unknown.

Generated by immunoSEQ multiplex PCR, the TCRdb table keeps only in-frame clones and is missing some. The sample consists of 150,000 or so clones, roughly nine tenths of them appearing once. General study results and limits: Repertoire collection took place solely once the T cell response had peaked. Spike-specific TCR breadth and depth were elevated following two AZD1222 doses.

CDR1 and CDR2 (germline): MDHEN, SYDVKM. V gave up 7 bases and J gave up 3 bases, with 13 bases separating them. The CDR3 is made up of 13 amino acids. The rearrangement links TRBV28 to TRBJ2-7; D is possibly TRBD1 (6 bases). The material sequenced was peripheral blood, taken on day 0 of AZD1222 vaccination. The receptor's source is an adult in good health. CDR3 DNA sequence: TGTGCCAGCACCGGACAGATACACTACGAGCAGTACTTC. Translating gives CASTGQIHYEQYF.